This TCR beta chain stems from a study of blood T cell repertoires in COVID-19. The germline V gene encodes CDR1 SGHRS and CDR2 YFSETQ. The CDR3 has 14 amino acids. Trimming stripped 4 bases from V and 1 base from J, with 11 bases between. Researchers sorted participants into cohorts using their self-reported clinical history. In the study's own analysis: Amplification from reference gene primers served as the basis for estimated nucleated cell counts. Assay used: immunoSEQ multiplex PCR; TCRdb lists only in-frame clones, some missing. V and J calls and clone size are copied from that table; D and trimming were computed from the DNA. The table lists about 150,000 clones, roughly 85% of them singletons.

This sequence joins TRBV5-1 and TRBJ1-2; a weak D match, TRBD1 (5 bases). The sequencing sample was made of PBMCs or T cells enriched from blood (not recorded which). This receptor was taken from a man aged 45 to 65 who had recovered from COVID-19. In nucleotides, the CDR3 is TGCGCCAGCAGCGGGTCGACAGATAACTATGGCTACACCTTC. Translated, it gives CASSGSTDNYGYTF. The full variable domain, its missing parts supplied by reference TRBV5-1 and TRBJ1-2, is KAGVTQTPRYLIKTRGQQVTLSCSPISGHRSVSWYQQTPGQGLQFLFEYFSETQRNKGNFPGRFSGRQFSNSRSEMNVSTLELGDSALYLCASSGSTDNYGYTFGSGTRLTVV.